Shown below are 17 T cell receptor beta chains from a single sample sequenced in a study of T-cell reconstitution after alpha-beta-depleted transplantation in children. The library targeted TCRbeta and was prepared with unique molecular identifiers. One entry per CDR3 protein, called by TCRdb with MiXCR from the PCR reads. The repertoire holds hundreds of thousands of distinct CDR3 sequences, with roughly 17% as singletons. Sequencing was performed on PBMCs from the stem cell graft donor, taken from the stem cell graft. The receptor set was obtained from a human donor who donated a stem cell graft to a child with acute myeloid leukemia.

On this clonotype: A far bigger clonotype differs at one base, so this is likely a read error. The CDR3 end shows no conserved phenylalanine or tryptophan, and so a read error is likely. The rearrangement links TRBV7-2 to TRBJ2-7; D remains ambiguous. Trimming shortened V by 3 bases and J by 1 base, and 7 bases separated the two germline ends. This CDR3 has 13 residues. Germline V lookup: CDR1 SGHTA, CDR2 FQGNSA. The CDR3 DNA sequence: TGTGCCAGCAGCTTGGGTAGGTCCTACGAGCAGTACCTC. Translated: CASSLGRSYEQYL.

This clonotype has ten or more counts. This rearrangement joins TRBV6-1 to TRBJ2-2; D gene ambiguous. Trimming pared 6 bases from V and 5 bases from J, leaving 10 bases between. The germline gives CDR1 MNHNS, CDR2 SASEGT. The CDR3 contains 13 residues. The CDR3 DNA reads as TGTGCCAGCAGCGTGTTTGAGACCGGGGAGCTGTTTTTT. Translated, it gives CASSVFETGELFF.

The rearrangement links TRBV7-9 to TRBJ2-5; TRBD2 matches 7 bases. Trimming removed 10 bases from V and 1 base from J; junction bases left unmatched: 9. CDR1 and CDR2 from the germline V gene are SEHNR and FQNEAQ (reference sequence). This CDR3 has 14 amino acids. The CDR3 bases are TGTGCCACGGATTGGGGCGGGGGCCAAGAGACCCAGTACTTC. It codes for CATDWGGGQETQYF.

V and J are TRBV12-5 and TRBJ2-5; 10 bases align to TRBD2. Per germline, CDR1 LGHNT and CDR2 FRNRAP. V lost 7 bases and J lost 4; bases outside the gene matches: 15. The CDR3 is 17 amino acids. CDR3 coding DNA: TGTGCTAGTGCAGCCTGGGGCCTAGCGGGGGTGTCAGAGACCCAGTACTTC. It yields the protein CASAAWGLAGVSETQYF.

This clonotype was seen ten or more times. This chain joins TRBV29-1 and TRBJ2-7; a weak D match, TRBD1 (5 bases). The CDR3 is made up of 13 amino acids. Trimming took off 4 bases at V and 3 bases at J, with 13 bases between the two ends. Germline V gene sequence: CDR1 SQVTM, CDR2 ANQGSEA. This CDR3 reads CSVAQGRDYEQYF. The CDR3 bases are TGCAGCGTTGCCCAGGGCCGAGACTACGAGCAGTACTTC.

This clonotype turned up a few times. The chain combines TRBV27 with TRBJ2-5; no firm D call. CDR3 length: 17 amino acids. The V gene lost 6 bases and the J gene lost 0 bases, with 20 bases spanning the gap. CDR1 MNHEY and CDR2 SMNVEV come from the germline V gene (reference sequence). CDR3 bases: TGTGCCAGCAGCAACCCGTCGGACCCTTCGTACCAAGAGACCCAGTACTTC. Amino acid sequence: CASSNPSDPSYQETQYF.

The chain employs TRBV12-3 or TRBV12-4 and TRBJ2-1, with 8 bases that match TRBD2. The V and J ends lost 3 bases and 4 bases, in that order; junction bases with no gene match: 11. The CDR3 has 17 residues. CDR3 sequence: CASSFASGGVSYNEQFF. CDR3 sequence (DNA): TGTGCCAGCAGTTTTGCCAGCGGGGGTGTTTCTTACAATGAGCAGTTCTTC.

This clonotype has only a few counts. The DNA for the CDR3 is TGTGCCAGCAGTTGGTCCGCTGGAGGAAATCAGCCCCAGCATTTT. It yields the protein CASSWSAGGNQPQHF. This sequence joins TRBV12-3 or TRBV12-4 and TRBJ1-5; D not certain. The CDR3 contains 15 residues. Between the trimmed V and J ends, which lost 4 bases and 4 bases, there was a span of 14 bases.

A few counts support this clonotype. The genes are TRBV11-2 and TRBJ2-1, with a tentative D call TRBD2 (5 bases). V was clipped by 5 bases and J by 1 base, with 9 bases between them. The CDR3 length is 14 residues. Germline CDR1 reads SGHAT; CDR2 reads FQNNGV. CDR3 sequence: CASSGAVSYNEQFF. Written as DNA, the CDR3 is TGTGCCAGCAGCGGAGCGGTATCCTACAATGAGCAGTTCTTC.

This clonotype was observed many times. The gene calls are TRBV6-1 and TRBJ1-5; no definite D call. The V and J ends lost 6 bases and 3 bases respectively, with 15 bases between them. CDR1 and CDR2 (germline): MNHNS, SASEGT. The CDR3 covers 15 residues. CDR3 nucleotide sequence: TGTGCCAGCAGACCCTCCCCTTGGACCAATCAGCCCCAGCATTTT. Translating gives CASRPSPWTNQPQHF.

The rearrangement uses TRBV7-2 and TRBJ1-5; TRBD1 aligns across 10 bases. The CDR3 covers 13 residues. The V segment lost 3 bases and the J segment 10 bases; nucleotides outside the gene matches: 3. CDR1 and CDR2 (germline): SGHTA, FQGNSA. CDR3 in DNA: TGTGCCAGCAGCTTCCGGGACAGGGGTCCCCAGCATTTT. Residues: CASSFRDRGPQHF.

Ten or more counts support this clonotype. The chain links TRBV20-1 to TRBJ1-1; possibly TRBD1 for D (6 bases). Germline CDR1 reads DFQATT; CDR2 reads SNEGSKA (reference sequence). The CDR3 covers 13 residues. Deletions cut 7 bases from V and 3 bases from J, with 15 bases between. The CDR3: CSGEGDRDTEAFF. CDR3 nucleotide sequence: TGCAGTGGGGAGGGGGACCGGGACACTGAAGCTTTCTTT.

V gene TRBV6-5 combines with J gene TRBJ2-4; the match to TRBD1 covers 9 bases. The CDR3 has 17 residues. V gave up 7 bases and J gave up 3 bases; unmatched junction bases: 13. Germline-derived CDR1 and CDR2 are MNHEY and SVGAGI. CDR3 amino acids: CASISTGTGKSKNIQYF. DNA of the CDR3: TGTGCCAGCATTTCCACCGGGACAGGGAAGAGCAAAAACATTCAGTACTTC.

This clonotype came up many times. The CDR3 DNA is TGTGCCAGCAGCCCTATTCTAGCGGGGGACTACAATGAGCAGTTCTTC. It codes for CASSPILAGDYNEQFF. This rearrangement joins TRBV7-9 to TRBJ2-1, with 10 bases aligning to TRBD2. Germline V gene data show CDR1 as SEHNR and CDR2 as FQNEAQ (reference sequence). After removal of 5 bases from V and 3 bases from J, the junction contained 7 bases not matched to a gene. The CDR3 length is 16 residues.

The gene calls are TRBV10-3 and TRBJ1-4, with 9 positions matching TRBD1. The CDR3 has 15 residues. Germline CDR1 ENHRY, CDR2 SYGVKD. V lost 2 bases, J lost 8 bases, and 6 bases stayed unmatched. CDR3 region: CAISEPGQGGEKLFF. CDR3 bases: TGTGCCATCAGTGAGCCGGGACAGGGAGGGGAAAAACTGTTTTTT.

In this sample, this clonotype turned up many times. V usage is TRBV20-1 and J usage is TRBJ2-7; no reliable D call. Per germline, CDR1 DFQATT and CDR2 SNEGSKA (reference sequence). V lost 6 bases and J lost 2, with 14 bases in between. The CDR3 consists of 13 residues. CDR3 residues: CSATQAWAYEQYF. Here the CDR3 DNA reads TGCAGTGCCACTCAGGCTTGGGCCTACGAGCAGTACTTC.

This clonotype showed up just a few times. The chain recombines TRBV24-1 with TRBJ2-2; 12 bases agree with TRBD2. Trimming removed 4 bases from V and 7 bases from J; junction bases left unmatched: 3. Germline V gene data show CDR1 as KGHDR and CDR2 as SFDVKD. This CDR3 comprises 15 residues. The CDR3 region is CATSDRLAGVGELFF. The CDR3 nucleotides are TGTGCCACCAGTGACCGACTAGCGGGGGTCGGGGAGCTGTTTTTT.